Listed below are T cell receptor beta chains from one sample, sequenced in a study of blood T cell repertoires in COVID-19. Some clones are missing from TCRdb's copy, which holds only in-frame ones; the method was immunoSEQ multiplex PCR. The table lists tens of thousands of clones, almost 90% of them singletons, with approximately 4.3% in the top ten. Sequencing was performed on peripheral blood. These receptors were taken from a man aged 60 to 69 with acute or convalescent COVID-19. Both conserved end residues are part of each CDR3. A D gene is named only where the DNA matches it firmly. Rows give clone size only sometimes, using once, few, many, or a class for an expanded clone.

TRBJ1-4 | . | . | TRBV4-2 | TGTGCCAGCAGCCAACGCCCGGGGGGGTTTGGGGAAAAACTGTTTTTT | CASSQRPGGFGEKLFF
TRBJ2-2 | . | TRBD1 | TRBV5-1 | TGCGCCAGCAGCTCGCCGGGACAGGGGAGCACCGGGGAGCTGTTTTTT | CASSSPGQGSTGELFF
TRBJ2-1 | . | . | TRBV19 | TGTGCCAGTAGTACTCGACCGGGAGTGGCTAATGAGCAGTTCTTC | CASSTRPGVANEQFF
TRBJ2-3 | . | . | TRBV11-2 | TGTGCCAGCAGCTCACAGGACACAGATACGCAGTATTTT | CASSSQDTDTQYF
TRBJ1-2 | . | TRBD1 | TRBV27 | TGTGCCAGCAGTCGGACAGGTCGAGGCTATGGCTACACCTTC | CASSRTGRGYGYTF
TRBJ2-1 | . | . | TRBV5-1 | TGCGCCAGCAGCTCCGACTACATCTCCTACAATGAGCAGTTCTTC | CASSSDYISYNEQFF
TRBJ2-2 | . | . | TRBV11-2 | TGTGCCAGCAGTCCACTGGGGACATACGTCGGGGAGCTGTTTTTT | CASSPLGTYVGELFF
TRBJ1-2 | . | . | TRBV11-2 | TGTGCCAGCAGCTTAGTGACCGAGGTCCATGGCTACACCTTC | CASSLVTEVHGYTF
TRBJ1-2 | . | . | TRBV2 | TGTGCCAGCAGTGAAGGAGCCTCAGGCTCTAACTATGGCTACACCTTC | CASSEGASGSNYGYTF
TRBJ2-5 | . | . | TRBV2 | TGTGCCAGCAGTTTCGACAGTCAAGAGACCCAGTACTTC | CASSFDSQETQYF
TRBJ2-3 | . | TRBD1 | TRBV23-1 | TGCGCCAGCAGAGAAAACCCCCGGGACAGGGGGCGAGATACGCAGTATTTT | CASRENPRDRGRDTQYF
TRBJ2-3 | few | TRBD2 | TRBV19 | TGTGCCAGTAGTAGCCGGGGGACTAGCGGGAGTGGGTCAGATACGCAGTATTTT | CASSSRGTSGSGSDTQYF
TRBJ2-7 | few | TRBD2 | TRBV10-3 | TGTGCCATCAGTGGGGCGGGAGGGGGCTCCTACGAGCAGTACTTC | CAISGAGGGSYEQYF
TRBJ2-7 | . | TRBD2 | TRBV4-1 | TGCGCCAGCAGCCAGGCGGGCGGGGGGTCCCCCGAGCAGTACTTC | CASSQAGGGSPEQYF
TRBJ1-5 | . | . | TRBV5-4 | TGTGCCAGCAGCTTGGAGGCCGGGCAGCCCCAGCATTTT | CASSLEAGQPQHF
TRBJ1-4 | . | . | TRBV28 | TGTGCCAGCAGAAGTAGGGAGGGAGAAAAACTGTTTTTT | CASRSREGEKLFF
TRBJ2-5 | . | TRBD2 | TRBV20-1 | TGCAGTGCTAGTAGCGGGAGGGGGGGCCTTCAAGAGACCCAGTACTTC | CSASSGRGGLQETQYF
TRBJ2-1 | . | . | TRBV14 | TGTGCCAGCAGCCAAGTGGCGGGTAAAGCTATTAATGAGCAGTTCTTC | CASSQVAGKAINEQFF